This TCR beta chain was retrieved from a study of spatial heterogeneity in lung cancer. About the research overall: Strong correlation was found between tumor-region TCR transcript counts and a T cell module score from matched bulk RNA-seq. General study results and limits: Counts of expanded alpha and beta TCRs within tumors tracked the tumor nonsynonymous mutation count.

By frequency in the sample, this clonotype is medium-sized. The antigen is undetermined. Regarding time point: sample taken at primary tumor resection. Every individual TCR cDNA molecule carried its own unique molecular identifier, which allowed correction of PCR and sequencing errors. TCRdb passed the 5' RACE reads through MiXCR, listing each CDR3 protein once. The top ten clones hold 15% to 20% of a sample with fewer than 5,000 distinct CDR3 sequences, under 8% of them seen once. This CDR3 contains 16 residues. The germline CDR1 and CDR2 sequences are DFQATT and SNEGSKA (reference sequence). J gave up 6 bases and V 1 base, and 12 bases lay outside the gene matches.

The chain has TRBV20-1 and TRBJ2-3; 8 bases are a match to TRBD2. The sample here was lung tumor tissue, taken at surgery. The TCR sequence derives from a male donor with early-stage non-small cell lung cancer. CDR3 in DNA: TGCAGTGCTAGAGGTGAAAGAGCGGGGGCTGGGGATACGCAGTATTTT. Its translation is CSARGERAGAGDTQYF.